Shown below are 20 T cell receptor beta chains from a single sample sequenced in a study of early T cells in non-severe SARS-CoV-2 infection. From the 5' RACE reads, TCRdb called clonotypes with MiXCR, one entry per CDR3 protein. This table holds tens of thousands of distinct CDR3 sequences, approximately 5.2% found once. The sequenced sample consisted of whole blood. The origin of the receptors is an adult who was a healthcare worker with PCR-confirmed SARS-CoV-2 infection or an uninfected control (not recorded which).

The V call is TRBV4-2, the J call TRBJ1-2, with 9 nucleotides matching TRBD1. V lost 1 base and J lost 5; bases outside the gene matches: 8. Germline assignment: CDR1 LGHNA and CDR2 YNFKEQ. The CDR3 sequence is 16 residues long. CDR3 nucleotide sequence: TGTGCCAGCAGCCAAGCAGGGACAGGGAAAGAATATGGCTACACCTTC. Amino acids: CASSQAGTGKEYGYTF.

The chain uses TRBV7-9 and TRBJ2-2; D uncertain. The CDR3 is 15 residues long. Germline CDR1 is SEHNR and CDR2 is FQNEAQ (reference sequence). V lost 1 base, J lost 5 bases, and 11 bases lay in between. The CDR3 nucleotides are TGTGCCAGCAGCTTAGTAAAGATGGGAACCGGGGAGCTGTTTTTT. It codes for CASSLVKMGTGELFF. The entire variable domain, with the rest obtained from reference TRBV7-9 and TRBJ2-2, is as follows: DTGVSQNPRHKITKRGQNVTFRCDPISEHNRLYWYRQTLGQGPEFLTYFQNEAQLEKSRLLSDRFSAERPKGSFSTLEIQRTEQGDSAMYLCASSLVKMGTGELFFGEGSRLTVL.

CDR3 nucleotides: TGTGCCACCAGTGATTCATCGGGGCAGGTGTTCTACGAGCAGTACTTC. Translating gives CATSDSSGQVFYEQYF. V gene TRBV24-1 combines with J gene TRBJ2-7, with D perhaps given as TRBD1 or TRBD2 (5 bases each). Trimming took off 2 bases at V and 3 bases at J, with 16 bases between the two ends. CDR1 is KGHDR and CDR2 is SFDVKD in the germline V gene. The CDR3 loop spans 16 amino acids.

This clonotype was seen ten or more times. The chain combines TRBV7-2 with TRBJ2-7; weak D call: TRBD1 (6 bases). Trimming stripped 1 base from V and 5 bases from J, with 18 bases between. The germline V gene has CDR1 SGHTA and CDR2 FQGNSA. This CDR3 spans 16 amino acids. In DNA form, the CDR3 reads TGTGCCAGCAGCTTAGTCGGCGGGCTAGGGGGTAACGAGCAGTACTTC. It encodes CASSLVGGLGGNEQYF. Full variable domain (remainder filled in from reference TRBV7-2 and TRBJ2-7): GAGVSQSPSNKVTEKGKDVELRCDPISGHTALYWYRQSLGQGLEFLIYFQGNSAPDKSGLPSDRFSAERTGGSVSTLTIQRTQQEDSAVYLCASSLVGGLGGNEQYFGPGTRLTVT.

The V and J genes are TRBV27 and TRBJ1-4, with 7 nucleotides matching TRBD1. Germline CDR1 is MNHEY and CDR2 is SMNVEV (reference sequence). The CDR3 has 15 residues. V was clipped by 6 bases and J by 8 bases; unmatched bases: 12. The chain's CDR3 is CASSPNRDSVEKLFF. The CDR3 region has the DNA TGTGCCAGCAGCCCAAACCGGGACAGTGTGGAAAAACTGTTTTTT.

V usage is TRBV7-2 and J usage is TRBJ2-3; TRBD2 matches at 10 bases. Per germline, CDR1 SGHTA and CDR2 FQGNSA. The CDR3 runs to 16 residues. V gave up 5 bases and J gave up 8 bases; unmatched junction bases: 13. The CDR3 loop is CASSTNTGTSDGTQYF. As DNA, the CDR3 is TGTGCCAGCAGCACAAACACCGGGACTAGCGATGGTACGCAGTATTTT.

This clonotype was detected many times. The V gene is TRBV2, the J gene TRBJ2-1; possible D gene TRBD2, 5 bases. CDR1 is SNHLY, CDR2 FYNNEI, per germline. This CDR3 contains 17 residues. The V end was cut by 0 bases, the J end by 2 bases, with 14 bases between. The chain's CDR3 is CASSEALGLAPYNEQFF. The CDR3 coding sequence is TGTGCCAGCAGTGAAGCGCTTGGGCTAGCTCCCTACAATGAGCAGTTCTTC.

This clonotype was found many times. This rearrangement joins TRBV20-1 to TRBJ2-7, with a tentative D call TRBD2 (6 bases). Germline CDR1 reads DFQATT; CDR2 reads SNEGSKA (reference sequence). Trimming took off 3 bases at V and 3 bases at J, with 18 bases between the two ends. This CDR3 is built from 15 residues. The CDR3 loop reads CSASDQTSFGYEQYF. The CDR3 nucleotides are TGCAGTGCTAGTGACCAAACTAGCTTCGGCTACGAGCAGTACTTC.

This clonotype was recorded many times. This sequence joins TRBV7-2 and TRBJ2-1; TRBD2 matches at 13 bases. Trimming took 3 bases from V and 8 from J; bases not matched to a gene: 7. Germline-derived CDR1 and CDR2 are SGHTA and FQGNSA. The CDR3 loop spans 16 amino acids. CDR3: CASSLATSGRGYEQFF. The CDR3 region has the DNA TGTGCCAGCAGCTTGGCAACTAGCGGGAGGGGGTATGAGCAGTTCTTC.

At least ten counts were recorded for this clonotype. The V and J genes are TRBV3-1 and TRBJ1-5; tentative D call: TRBD1 (6 bases). Germline V gene sequence: CDR1 LGHDT, CDR2 YNNKEL (reference sequence). The germline V and J ends were trimmed by 1 base and 7 bases, with 14 bases remaining between them. This CDR3 comprises 15 residues. The CDR3 sequence: CASSQGRGGGQPQHF. The DNA of the CDR3 is TGTGCCAGCAGCCAAGGGCGAGGGGGGGGACAGCCCCAGCATTTT.

The J gene is TRBJ2-2, the V gene TRBV27; TRBD2 matches 10 bases. V was clipped by 3 bases and J by 7 bases; unmatched bases: 8. Germline V gene lookup returns CDR1 MNHEY and CDR2 SMNVEV (reference sequence). This CDR3 contains 16 residues. The DNA of the CDR3 is TGTGCCAGCAGTTTCAGCGGGAGGGCCCGGGGCGGGGAGCTGTTTTTT. Residues: CASSFSGRARGGELFF.

This clonotype was detected many times. The chain couples TRBV19 to TRBJ1-5; D ambiguous. Germline V gives CDR1 LNHDA, CDR2 SQIVND (reference sequence). The CDR3 runs 15 residues. V was trimmed by 3 bases and J by 7 bases, leaving 16 bases between them. The CDR3 sequence: CASSMVPAGGQPQHF. Here the CDR3 DNA reads TGTGCCAGTAGTATGGTTCCTGCAGGTGGACAGCCCCAGCATTTT.

A few counts support this clonotype. Written as DNA, the CDR3 is TGCAGTGCCCGGGGCGACAGGGAGTGGAGGGATACGCAGTATTTT. Encoded protein: CSARGDREWRDTQYF. The rearrangement uses TRBV20-1 and TRBJ2-3; TRBD1 matches 7 bases. The CDR3 totals 15 residues. Per the germline V gene, CDR1 is DFQATT and CDR2 is SNEGSKA (reference sequence). Trimming cost V 6 bases and J 6 bases; bases outside gene matches: 15.

At least ten counts were recorded for this clonotype. The CDR3 DNA sequence: TGTGCCAGCAGCTTGCCGGGACAGGGTGATGAAAAACTGTTTTTT. As protein: CASSLPGQGDEKLFF. This chain uses TRBV9 with TRBJ1-4; 9 bases map to TRBD1. V lost 4 bases to trimming and J lost 6 bases; unmatched junction nucleotides: 7. CDR3 length: 15 residues. The germline gives CDR1 SGDLS, CDR2 YYNGEE.

This clonotype was seen many times. A read error is possible here, since a much larger clone lies one base away. The chain recombines TRBV4-3 with TRBJ2-3; 10 nucleotides align to TRBD2. The CDR3 contains 15 residues. CDR1 is LGHNA and CDR2 is YSLEER in the germline V gene. The CDR3 DNA follows: TGCGCCAGCGGCCAACAGCGGGGGGGTCCAGATACGCAGTATTTT. Translated, it gives CASGQQRGGPDTQYF.

This clonotype was found many times. This chain links TRBV7-2 with TRBJ2-7, with D unresolved. The CDR3 covers 15 residues. Per germline, CDR1 SGHTA and CDR2 FQGNSA. Trimming removed 0 bases from V and 4 bases from J, with 13 bases in between. The CDR3 DNA follows: TGTGCCAGCAGCTTAGCGCAAGGCGGATGGTACGAGCAGTACTTC. Translation: CASSLAQGGWYEQYF. Full variable domain (rest looked up from reference TRBV7-2 and TRBJ2-7): GAGVSQSPSNKVTEKGKDVELRCDPISGHTALYWYRQSLGQGLEFLIYFQGNSAPDKSGLPSDRFSAERTGGSVSTLTIQRTQQEDSAVYLCASSLAQGGWYEQYFGPGTRLTVT.

This clonotype was observed a few times. The genes are TRBV5-1 and TRBJ2-7; D tentatively reads TRBD1 or TRBD2 (5 bases each). Germline lookup yields CDR1 SGHRS and CDR2 YFSETQ. This CDR3 has 15 residues. V shed 0 bases and J shed 3 bases, with 13 bases lying between them. In DNA form, the CDR3 reads TGCGCCAGCAGCTTGGCCCCGGGGCCCAACTACGAGCAGTACTTC. Residues: CASSLAPGPNYEQYF.

This rearrangement joins TRBV28 to TRBJ2-7; 8 nucleotides agree with TRBD1. Unmatched junction bases numbered 12, after V lost 6 bases and J lost 2 bases. Germline values: CDR1 MDHEN, CDR2 SYDVKM. The CDR3 totals 16 residues. The CDR3 loop is CASRDRLTGEAYEQYF. The DNA of the CDR3 is TGTGCCAGCAGGGACCGCTTGACAGGGGAAGCCTACGAGCAGTACTTC.

This clonotype has more than one count but fewer than ten. The gene calls are TRBV4-3 and TRBJ1-1; D remains unclear. Germline V gene data show CDR1 as LGHNA and CDR2 as YSLEER. The ends were cut back, 0 bases at V and 0 bases at J, with 2 bases in the middle. The CDR3 is 13 residues long. CDR3 amino acids: CASSQDLNTEAFF. As DNA, the CDR3 is TGCGCCAGCAGCCAAGATCTGAACACTGAAGCTTTCTTT.

This clonotype was counted only a few times. This chain links TRBV19 with TRBJ1-5, with D hard to call. Looked up from germline, CDR1 is LNHDA and CDR2 is SQIVND (reference sequence). Trimming pared 5 bases from V and 6 bases from J, leaving 11 bases between. CDR3 length: 13 residues. CDR3 sequence reads: CASSAQAIQPQHF. For the CDR3, the DNA is TGTGCCAGTAGTGCCCAGGCGATTCAGCCCCAGCATTTT.